The entry below gives a single TCR beta chain sequence along with its context. Its matching antigen is unknown. The data derive from a study of molecular identifiers for immune sequencing clone quantification. Whole-study results and caveats: Over 99% of CMV-specific effector molecules, but under 1% of naive ones, were in clones above 20 copies.

This CDR3 is built from 15 residues. Each CDR3 protein is one row after TCRdb ran MiXCR on the PCR reads. The sample carries approximately 93,000 distinct CDR3 sequences, roughly 25% recorded once. Sequenced: naive CD8+ T cells from blood, with Jurkat cell RNA spiked in. Documented subset: FACS-sorted CD8+CD4-CCR7+CD45RA+ naive T cells. The chain joins TRBV21-1 to TRBJ2-4; whether TRBD1, the table's D call, matches the DNA was not checked. TRBV21-1 is a documented pseudogene. This receptor was identified in a human donor in good health. Some libraries in this study had Jurkat cell RNA spiked in. Here the CDR3 DNA reads TGTGCCAGCGGATTCCACAGGGGTACCAAAAACATTCAGTACTTC. Translation: CASGFHRGTKNIQYF.